These T cell receptor beta chains were read from a single sample in a study of shared clonotypes between healthy human individuals. Measured with immunoSEQ multiplex PCR; TCRdb has only the in-frame clones, and not every one. Among more than 450,000 clones, 79% were seen once, and the ten largest hold about an eighth. Sample: PBMCs. These receptors were obtained from a woman between 35 and 50 years old in good health. Some clones in this sample may be carry-over from other donors' samples. Each CDR3 is given with its conserved first and last residue. Each record gives: CDR3 protein, CDR3 DNA, V gene, clone size, J gene, D gene. A D gene is named only where the DNA matches it firmly. Expanded clones are given a class, and other clones once, few, many or no size at all.

cdr3_aa: CASSKDTKETQYF
cdr3_nt: TGCGCCAGCAGCAAGGACACTAAAGAGACCCAGTACTTC
v_call: TRBV5-1
clone_size: -
j_call: TRBJ2-5
d_call: -

cdr3_aa: CASSEGTSGSYEQYF
cdr3_nt: TGTGCCAGCAGTGAGGGGACTAGCGGGAGCTACGAGCAGTACTTC
v_call: TRBV6-1
clone_size: few
j_call: TRBJ2-7
d_call: TRBD2

cdr3_aa: CASSQTLQGANEKLFF
cdr3_nt: TGTGCCAGCAGCCAAACCCTACAGGGGGCTAATGAAAAACTGTTTTTT
v_call: TRBV4-2
clone_size: -
j_call: TRBJ1-4
d_call: TRBD1

cdr3_aa: CASSLGGTNYGYTF
cdr3_nt: TGTGCCAGCAGTTTGGGTGGGACCAACTATGGCTACACCTTC
v_call: TRBV28
clone_size: once
j_call: TRBJ1-2
d_call: -

cdr3_aa: CASSQGLAGVYEQYF
cdr3_nt: TGTGCCAGCAGCCAAGGACTAGCGGGAGTGTACGAGCAGTACTTC
v_call: TRBV4-2
clone_size: -
j_call: TRBJ2-7
d_call: TRBD2

cdr3_aa: CASSLTVNAYEQYF
cdr3_nt: TGTGCCAGCAGTTTAACAGTCAACGCCTACGAGCAGTACTTC
v_call: TRBV28
clone_size: -
j_call: TRBJ2-7
d_call: -

cdr3_aa: CASSLAETPNYGYTF
cdr3_nt: TGTGCCAGCAGCTTAGCGGAGACCCCTAACTATGGCTACACCTTC
v_call: TRBV7-9
clone_size: -
j_call: TRBJ1-2
d_call: -

cdr3_aa: CASSKTGGRDYGYTF
cdr3_nt: TGTGCCAGTAGTAAGACAGGGGGAAGAGACTATGGCTACACCTTC
v_call: TRBV19
clone_size: -
j_call: TRBJ1-2
d_call: TRBD1

cdr3_aa: CASSRGLPRPETQYF
cdr3_nt: TGTGCCAGCAGCCGGGGACTCCCTCGTCCGGAGACCCAGTACTTC
v_call: TRBV28
clone_size: -
j_call: TRBJ2-5
d_call: -

cdr3_aa: CASSLAGTYEQYF
cdr3_nt: TGTGCCAGCAGTTTAGCGGGGACCTACGAGCAGTACTTC
v_call: TRBV6-6
clone_size: few
j_call: TRBJ2-7
d_call: TRBD2

cdr3_aa: CASSKGRGTYEQYF
cdr3_nt: TGCGCCAGCAGTAAGGGGCGGGGCACCTACGAGCAGTACTTC
v_call: TRBV4-3
clone_size: -
j_call: TRBJ2-7
d_call: -

cdr3_aa: CASSPLSGNQPQHF
cdr3_nt: TGTGCCAGCAGTCCTCTGAGTGGCAATCAGCCCCAGCATTTT
v_call: TRBV27
clone_size: -
j_call: TRBJ1-5
d_call: -

cdr3_aa: CASSINGLAGLTDTQYF
cdr3_nt: TGTGCCAGTAGTATAAATGGACTAGCGGGACTCACAGATACGCAGTATTTT
v_call: TRBV19
clone_size: -
j_call: TRBJ2-3
d_call: TRBD2

cdr3_aa: CASSLSPGQETQYF
cdr3_nt: TGTGCCAGCAGCTTATCGCCGGGGCAAGAGACCCAGTACTTC
v_call: TRBV7-2
clone_size: -
j_call: TRBJ2-5
d_call: -

cdr3_aa: CASSLGSNSPLHF
cdr3_nt: TGCGCCAGCAGCTTGGGATCCAATTCACCCCTCCACTTT
v_call: TRBV5-1
clone_size: -
j_call: TRBJ1-6
d_call: -

cdr3_aa: CASSASPGTTASYEQYF
cdr3_nt: TGTGCCAGCAGCGCGTCCCCCGGGACCACCGCCTCCTACGAGCAGTACTTC
v_call: TRBV5-6
clone_size: -
j_call: TRBJ2-7
d_call: -

cdr3_aa: CASSLQSNQPQHF
cdr3_nt: TGTGCCAGCAGCTTGCAGAGCAATCAGCCCCAGCATTTT
v_call: TRBV5-6
clone_size: -
j_call: TRBJ1-5
d_call: -

cdr3_aa: CASSQSSGSSWSEQFF
cdr3_nt: TGTGCCAGCAGCCAATCTAGCGGGAGCAGTTGGAGTGAGCAGTTCTTC
v_call: TRBV2
clone_size: -
j_call: TRBJ2-1
d_call: TRBD2

cdr3_aa: CASSFRLTGLADTQYF
cdr3_nt: TGTGCCAGCAGCTTTAGGTTGACAGGGCTGGCAGATACGCAGTATTTT
v_call: TRBV7-9
clone_size: -
j_call: TRBJ2-3
d_call: TRBD1

cdr3_aa: CSVRGDTQYF
cdr3_nt: TGCAGCGTTAGAGGAGATACGCAGTATTTT
v_call: TRBV29-1
clone_size: -
j_call: TRBJ2-3
d_call: -

cdr3_aa: CASSYGVGTSGDTQYF
cdr3_nt: TGTGCCAGCAGTTACGGTGTGGGGACTAGCGGAGATACGCAGTATTTT
v_call: TRBV6-6
clone_size: once
j_call: TRBJ2-3
d_call: TRBD2

cdr3_aa: CASRPEGGAHQPQHF
cdr3_nt: TGTGCCAGCAGACCAGAAGGGGGTGCCCATCAGCCCCAGCATTTT
v_call: TRBV28
clone_size: -
j_call: TRBJ1-5
d_call: -

cdr3_aa: CATSGERGDTDTQYF
cdr3_nt: TGTGCCACCAGCGGCGAGCGGGGGGACACAGATACGCAGTATTTT
v_call: TRBV15
clone_size: -
j_call: TRBJ2-3
d_call: TRBD2

cdr3_aa: CASSTGTAQETQYF
cdr3_nt: TGTGCCAGCAGCACAGGGACGGCCCAAGAGACCCAGTACTTC
v_call: TRBV5-5
clone_size: once
j_call: TRBJ2-5
d_call: -

cdr3_aa: CASSLHGGQETQYF
cdr3_nt: TGTGCCAGCAGCTTGCATGGGGGCCAAGAGACCCAGTACTTC
v_call: TRBV5-4
clone_size: few
j_call: TRBJ2-5
d_call: -

cdr3_aa: CASSFIGGSGLTDTQYF
cdr3_nt: TGTGCCAGCAGTTTTATAGGTGGTTCGGGGTTGACAGATACGCAGTATTTT
v_call: TRBV28
clone_size: few
j_call: TRBJ2-3
d_call: -

cdr3_aa: CASSQDASDAYEQYF
cdr3_nt: TGTGCCAGCAGCCAAGATGCGAGCGACGCCTACGAGCAGTACTTC
v_call: TRBV4-2
clone_size: -
j_call: TRBJ2-7
d_call: -

cdr3_aa: CSVRPGPQETQYF
cdr3_nt: TGCAGCGTACGACCCGGGCCCCAAGAGACCCAGTACTTC
v_call: TRBV29-1
clone_size: few
j_call: TRBJ2-5
d_call: -

cdr3_aa: CSASVSGKLFF
cdr3_nt: TGCAGTGCTAGTGTTAGCGGAAAACTGTTTTTT
v_call: TRBV20-1
clone_size: few
j_call: TRBJ1-4
d_call: -

cdr3_aa: CASSAGLAYEQYF
cdr3_nt: TGCGCCAGCAGTGCGGGCCTTGCCTACGAGCAGTACTTC
v_call: TRBV10-2
clone_size: -
j_call: TRBJ2-7
d_call: -

cdr3_aa: CASAVWGAGVETQYF
cdr3_nt: TGTGCCTCAGCAGTCTGGGGCGCAGGGGTAGAGACCCAGTACTTC
v_call: TRBV28
clone_size: few
j_call: TRBJ2-5
d_call: -

cdr3_aa: CASGLTGGTSNQPQHF
cdr3_nt: TGTGCTAGTGGTCTGACAGGGGGTACGAGCAATCAGCCCCAGCATTTT
v_call: TRBV12-5
clone_size: few
j_call: TRBJ1-5
d_call: TRBD1

cdr3_aa: CASSYSTGGSGEQFF
cdr3_nt: TGTGCCAGCAGTTACTCTACGGGAGGGTCGGGGGAGCAGTTCTTC
v_call: TRBV6-5
clone_size: -
j_call: TRBJ2-1
d_call: TRBD2

cdr3_aa: CASSKTREAYNEQFF
cdr3_nt: TGTGCCAGCAGTAAAACTAGGGAGGCGTACAATGAGCAGTTCTTC
v_call: TRBV11-3
clone_size: -
j_call: TRBJ2-1
d_call: -

cdr3_aa: CASSSPSGGNSYNEQFF
cdr3_nt: TGTGCCAGTAGTTCACCCTCAGGGGGGAACTCCTACAATGAGCAGTTCTTC
v_call: TRBV19
clone_size: once
j_call: TRBJ2-1
d_call: -

cdr3_aa: CASSDLGVNTGELFF
cdr3_nt: TGTGCCAGCAGTGACTTAGGGGTGAACACCGGGGAGCTGTTTTTT
v_call: TRBV6-4
clone_size: -
j_call: TRBJ2-2
d_call: -

cdr3_aa: CASSPSVREQYF
cdr3_nt: TGTGCCAGCAGCCCCTCAGTCAGGGAGCAGTACTTC
v_call: TRBV7-9
clone_size: -
j_call: TRBJ2-7
d_call: -

cdr3_aa: CASSLETARGTEAFF
cdr3_nt: TGCGCCAGCAGCTTGGAGACGGCCCGGGGCACTGAAGCTTTCTTT
v_call: TRBV5-1
clone_size: -
j_call: TRBJ1-1
d_call: -

cdr3_aa: CASSPQGSHEQYF
cdr3_nt: TGTGCCAGCAGTCCCCAGGGGAGCCACGAGCAGTACTTC
v_call: TRBV27
clone_size: -
j_call: TRBJ2-7
d_call: -

cdr3_aa: CATGIYSNQPQHF
cdr3_nt: TGTGCCACCGGCATCTATAGCAATCAGCCCCAGCATTTT
v_call: TRBV15
clone_size: once
j_call: TRBJ1-5
d_call: -

cdr3_aa: CASSFGQGGSFQETQYF
cdr3_nt: TGCGCCAGCAGTTTTGGACAGGGCGGATCCTTCCAAGAGACCCAGTACTTC
v_call: TRBV5-1
clone_size: -
j_call: TRBJ2-5
d_call: TRBD1

cdr3_aa: CASSLRTINKAFF
cdr3_nt: TGTGCCAGCAGCTTACGGACAATAAATAAAGCTTTCTTT
v_call: TRBV7-6
clone_size: -
j_call: TRBJ1-1
d_call: -

cdr3_aa: CASSPGQQNTEAFF
cdr3_nt: TGTGCCAGCTCACCAGGACAGCAGAACACTGAAGCTTTCTTT
v_call: TRBV18
clone_size: once
j_call: TRBJ1-1
d_call: -

cdr3_aa: CASSGWSGGGYQPQHF
cdr3_nt: TGTGCCAGCAGTGGCTGGTCCGGGGGGGGTTATCAGCCCCAGCATTTT
v_call: TRBV28
clone_size: -
j_call: TRBJ1-5
d_call: -

cdr3_aa: CASSRRTRLSTEAFF
cdr3_nt: TGTGCCAGCAGCAGACGGACACGATTGAGCACTGAAGCTTTCTTT
v_call: TRBV5-4
clone_size: -
j_call: TRBJ1-1
d_call: -